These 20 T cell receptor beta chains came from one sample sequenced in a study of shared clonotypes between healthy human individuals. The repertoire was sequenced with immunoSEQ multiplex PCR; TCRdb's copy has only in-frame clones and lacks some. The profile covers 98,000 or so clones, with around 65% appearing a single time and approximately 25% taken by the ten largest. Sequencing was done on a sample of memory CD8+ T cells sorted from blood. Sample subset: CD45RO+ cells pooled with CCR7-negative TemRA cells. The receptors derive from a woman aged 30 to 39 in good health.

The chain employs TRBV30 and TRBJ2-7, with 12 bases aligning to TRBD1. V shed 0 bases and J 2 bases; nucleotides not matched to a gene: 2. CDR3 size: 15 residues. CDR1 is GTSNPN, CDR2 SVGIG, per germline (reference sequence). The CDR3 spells CAWSVRDRGPYEQYF. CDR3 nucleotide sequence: TGTGCCTGGAGTGTACGGGACAGGGGGCCCTACGAGCAGTACTTC.

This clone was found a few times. The CDR3 DNA sequence: TGTGCCAGCAGCCAAGACGTGATGGGGGCTAATGAAAAACTGTTTTTT. Protein sequence: CASSQDVMGANEKLFF. The chain carries TRBV4-2 and TRBJ1-4, with D perhaps TRBD1 (5 bases). V gave up 0 bases and J gave up 3 bases, with 11 bases separating them. The CDR3 is made up of 16 amino acids. The germline gives CDR1 LGHNA, CDR2 YNFKEQ.

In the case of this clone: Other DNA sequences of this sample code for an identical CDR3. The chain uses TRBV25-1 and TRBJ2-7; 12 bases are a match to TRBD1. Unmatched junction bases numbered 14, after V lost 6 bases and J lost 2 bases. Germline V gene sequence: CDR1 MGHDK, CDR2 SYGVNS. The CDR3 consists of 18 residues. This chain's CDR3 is CASSPPGTGGEYPYEQYF. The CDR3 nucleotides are TGTGCCAGCAGCCCTCCTGGGACAGGGGGCGAATACCCCTACGAGCAGTACTTC.

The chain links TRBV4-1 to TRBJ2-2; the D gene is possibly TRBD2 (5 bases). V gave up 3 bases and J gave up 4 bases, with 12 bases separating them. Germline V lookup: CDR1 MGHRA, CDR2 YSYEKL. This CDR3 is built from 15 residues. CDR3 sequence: CASSHRIGVTGELFF. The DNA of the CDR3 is TGCGCCAGCAGCCACCGAATCGGGGTCACCGGGGAGCTGTTTTTT.

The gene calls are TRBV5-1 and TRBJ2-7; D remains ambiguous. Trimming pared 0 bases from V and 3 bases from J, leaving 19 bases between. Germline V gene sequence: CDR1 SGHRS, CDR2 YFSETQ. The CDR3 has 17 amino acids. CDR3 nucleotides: TGCGCCAGCAGCTTGGCTCTCGGTACGTGGCCATTCTACGAGCAGTACTTC. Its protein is CASSLALGTWPFYEQYF.

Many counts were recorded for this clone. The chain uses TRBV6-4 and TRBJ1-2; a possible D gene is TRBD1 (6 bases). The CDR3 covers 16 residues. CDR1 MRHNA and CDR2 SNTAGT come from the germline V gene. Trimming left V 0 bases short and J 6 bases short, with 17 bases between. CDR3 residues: CASSDSRQDGSDGYTF. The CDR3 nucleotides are TGTGCCAGCAGTGACTCGAGACAGGATGGGAGCGATGGCTACACCTTC.

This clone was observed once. The CDR3 region has the DNA TGTGCCAGCTCACCAACCAGGGGACCCTACGAGCAGTACTTC. Encoded protein: CASSPTRGPYEQYF. This rearrangement joins TRBV18 to TRBJ2-7, with a tentative D call TRBD1 (6 bases). The CDR3 is 14 amino acids. Per the germline V gene, CDR1 is KGHSH and CDR2 is LQKENI. With 2 bases removed from V and 2 bases from J, the gap between germline ends came to 10 bases.

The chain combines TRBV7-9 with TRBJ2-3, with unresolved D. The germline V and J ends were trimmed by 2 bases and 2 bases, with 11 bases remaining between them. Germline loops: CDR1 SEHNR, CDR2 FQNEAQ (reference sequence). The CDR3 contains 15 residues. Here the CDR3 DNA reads TGTGCCAGCAGCTTATTCGGCAGAGACACAGATACGCAGTATTTT. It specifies CASSLFGRDTDTQYF.

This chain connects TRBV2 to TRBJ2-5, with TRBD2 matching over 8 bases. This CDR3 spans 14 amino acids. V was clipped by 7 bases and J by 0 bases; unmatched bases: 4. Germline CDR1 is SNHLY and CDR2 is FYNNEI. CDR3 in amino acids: CASKERGYQETQYF. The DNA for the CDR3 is TGTGCCAGCAAGGAGCGGGGGTACCAAGAGACCCAGTACTTC.

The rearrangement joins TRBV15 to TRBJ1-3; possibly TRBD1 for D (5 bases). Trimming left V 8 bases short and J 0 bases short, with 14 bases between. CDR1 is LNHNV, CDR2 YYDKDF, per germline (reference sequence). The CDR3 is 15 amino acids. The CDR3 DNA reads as TGTGCCACCGGAAACCGGGGCTACTCTGGAAACACCATATATTTT. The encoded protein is CATGNRGYSGNTIYF.

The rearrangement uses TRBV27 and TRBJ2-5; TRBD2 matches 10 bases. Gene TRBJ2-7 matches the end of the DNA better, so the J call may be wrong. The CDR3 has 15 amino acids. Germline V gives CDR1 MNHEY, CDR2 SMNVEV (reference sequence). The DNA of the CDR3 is TGTGCCAGCCAACTGACTAGCGGGCCAATCTACGAGCAGTACTTC. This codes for CASQLTSGPIYEQYF.

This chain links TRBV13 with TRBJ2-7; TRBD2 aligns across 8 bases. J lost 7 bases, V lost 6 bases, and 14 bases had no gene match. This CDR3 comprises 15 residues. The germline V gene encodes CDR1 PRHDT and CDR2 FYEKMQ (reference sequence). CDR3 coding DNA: TGTGCCAGCAGTCAGGAGGGAGCGGGAGTAGGAGAGCAGTACTTC. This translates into CASSQEGAGVGEQYF. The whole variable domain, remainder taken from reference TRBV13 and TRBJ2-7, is AAGVIQSPRHLIKEKRETATLKCYPIPRHDTVYWYQQGPGQDPQFLISFYEKMQSDKGSIPDRFSAQQFSDYHSELNMSSLELGDSALYFCASSQEGAGVGEQYFGPGTRLTVT.

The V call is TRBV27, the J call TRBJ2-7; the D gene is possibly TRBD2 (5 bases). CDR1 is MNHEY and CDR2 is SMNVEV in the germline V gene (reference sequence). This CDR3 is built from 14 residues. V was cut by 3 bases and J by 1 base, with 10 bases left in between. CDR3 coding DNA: TGTGCCAGCAGTTTTGATAGCGAGTCCTACGAGCAGTACTTC. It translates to CASSFDSESYEQYF.

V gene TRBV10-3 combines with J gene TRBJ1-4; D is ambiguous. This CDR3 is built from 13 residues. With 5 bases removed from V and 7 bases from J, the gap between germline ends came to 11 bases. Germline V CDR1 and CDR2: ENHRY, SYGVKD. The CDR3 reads CAISTAFFEKLFF. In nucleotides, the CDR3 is TGTGCCATCAGTACAGCCTTTTTTGAAAAACTGTTTTTT.

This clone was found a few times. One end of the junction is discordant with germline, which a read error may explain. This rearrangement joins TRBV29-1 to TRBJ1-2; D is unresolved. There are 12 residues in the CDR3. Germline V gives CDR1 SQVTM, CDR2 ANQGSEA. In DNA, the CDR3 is TGCACCGTTGAGGGCGGGAAGTATGGCTACACCTTC. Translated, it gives CTVEGGKYGYTF.

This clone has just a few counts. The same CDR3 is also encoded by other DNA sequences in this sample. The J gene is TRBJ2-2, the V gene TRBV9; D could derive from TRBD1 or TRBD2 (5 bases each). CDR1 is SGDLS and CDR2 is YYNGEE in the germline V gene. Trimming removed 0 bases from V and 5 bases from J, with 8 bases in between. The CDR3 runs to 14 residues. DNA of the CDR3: TGTGCCAGCAGCGTAGCATGGGGGACCGGGGAGCTGTTTTTT. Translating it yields CASSVAWGTGELFF.

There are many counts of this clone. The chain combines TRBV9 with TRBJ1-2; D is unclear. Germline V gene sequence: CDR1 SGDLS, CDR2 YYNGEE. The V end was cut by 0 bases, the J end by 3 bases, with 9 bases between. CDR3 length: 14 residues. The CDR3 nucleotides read TGTGCCAGCAGCGTAGGATCTGATCACTATGGCTACACCTTC. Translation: CASSVGSDHYGYTF.

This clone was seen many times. The DNA for the CDR3 is TGTGCCAGCTCGGCCCTCTCTGGGGCCAACGTCCTGACTTTC. It translates to CASSALSGANVLTF. V and J are TRBV6-1 and TRBJ2-6; unclear D gene. The CDR3 is 14 residues long. Trimming left V 8 bases short and J 0 bases short, with 8 bases between. The germline gives CDR1 MNHNS, CDR2 SASEGT.

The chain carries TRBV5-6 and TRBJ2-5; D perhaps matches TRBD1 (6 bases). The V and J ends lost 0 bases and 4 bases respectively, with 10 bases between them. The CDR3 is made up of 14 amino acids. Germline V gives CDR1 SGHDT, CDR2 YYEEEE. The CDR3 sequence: CASSLGGLGETQYF. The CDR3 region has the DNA TGTGCCAGCAGCTTGGGGGGGCTTGGAGAGACCCAGTACTTC.

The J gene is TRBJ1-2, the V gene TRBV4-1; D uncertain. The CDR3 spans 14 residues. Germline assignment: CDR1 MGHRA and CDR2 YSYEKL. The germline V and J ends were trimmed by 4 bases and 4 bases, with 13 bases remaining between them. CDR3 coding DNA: TGCGCCAGCAGCCCACGGGAGGCAGGCTATGGCTACACCTTC. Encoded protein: CASSPREAGYGYTF.